The 20 T cell receptor beta chains given below trace back to one sample, sequenced in a study of blood T cell repertoires in COVID-19. The repertoire was sequenced with immunoSEQ multiplex PCR; TCRdb's copy has only in-frame clones and lacks some. The sample lists about 120,000 clones, approximately 80% seen once, with 7% to 9.5% in the top ten. Specimen: peripheral blood. The receptors shown here come from a man aged 65-85 years with active or convalescent COVID-19.

CDR3 amino acids: CASSFSQVPFNQTKNIQYF. The DNA of the CDR3 is TGTGCCAGCAGTTTCTCTCAGGTCCCGTTTAACCAAACCAAAAACATTCAGTACTTC. The chain is built from TRBV28 and TRBJ2-4; no firm D call. CDR1 MDHEN and CDR2 SYDVKM come from the germline V gene. V shed 3 bases and J shed 2 bases, with 23 bases lying between them. The CDR3 is made up of 19 amino acids.

This clone was detected a few times. The gene calls are TRBV25-1 and TRBJ2-2, with TRBD1 identical over 8 bases. Germline-derived CDR1 and CDR2 are MGHDK and SYGVNS. The CDR3 is 14 amino acids. V was pared by 8 bases and J by 1 base, with 3 bases of the junction left unmatched. The CDR3 region has the DNA TGTGCCAGCTGGGGGACAGGGAACACCGGGGAGCTGTTTTTT. Translating it yields CASWGTGNTGELFF.

This chain connects TRBV5-1 to TRBJ1-2; TRBD1 agrees at 9 bases. This CDR3 has 16 residues. Germline assignment: CDR1 SGHRS and CDR2 YFSETQ. V was clipped by 0 bases and J by 9 bases; unmatched bases: 12. CDR3 sequence reads: CASSLGNSGTGNSYTF. The CDR3 DNA follows: TGCGCCAGCAGCTTGGGCAATTCCGGGACAGGGAACAGCTACACCTTC. Full variable domain (missing parts from reference TRBV5-1 and TRBJ1-2): KAGVTQTPRYLIKTRGQQVTLSCSPISGHRSVSWYQQTPGQGLQFLFEYFSETQRNKGNFPGRFSGRQFSNSRSEMNVSTLELGDSALYLCASSLGNSGTGNSYTFGSGTRLTVV.

The gene calls are TRBV24-1 and TRBJ2-1, with 12 bases that match TRBD2. V shed 4 bases, J shed 6 bases, and the junction held 3 bases outside the gene matches. This CDR3 has 15 amino acids. Germline V gives CDR1 KGHDR, CDR2 SFDVKD. The CDR3 region has the DNA TGTGCCACCAGTGACCCGGGACTAGCGGGCAATGAGCAGTTCTTC. Translation: CATSDPGLAGNEQFF.

This clone was observed once. The chain uses TRBV7-2 and TRBJ2-1; 9 nucleotides line up with TRBD1. CDR1 SGHTA and CDR2 FQGNSA come from the germline V gene. The CDR3 has 15 amino acids. Trimming removed 5 bases from V and 0 bases from J; junction bases left unmatched: 2. CDR3 sequence: CASSGGQGSYNEQFF. CDR3 coding DNA: TGTGCCAGCAGCGGGGGACAGGGCTCCTACAATGAGCAGTTCTTC.

The V and J genes are TRBV6-2 or TRBV6-3 and TRBJ2-1; no firm D call. Germline loops: CDR1 MNHEY, CDR2 SVGEGT. This CDR3 has 15 residues. V lost 2 bases to trimming and J lost 6 bases, with 14 bases between them. The CDR3 coding sequence is TGTGCCAGCAGTTACCTTAGTCATGAGTTCAATGAGCAGTTCTTC. Its translation: CASSYLSHEFNEQFF.

This chain connects TRBV5-4 to TRBJ2-5; no reliable D call. Germline V lookup: CDR1 SGHNT, CDR2 YYREEE (reference sequence). Deletions cut 0 bases from V and 2 bases from J, with 8 bases between. This CDR3 region has 14 residues. The CDR3 DNA reads as TGTGCCAGCAGCTTGGACCCCGGTCAAGAGACCCAGTACTTC. Translation: CASSLDPGQETQYF.

The CDR3 DNA reads TGTGCCAGCAGCTTAGTCGGCCTCTCTCGGGATGAGCAGTTCTTC. Amino acids: CASSLVGLSRDEQFF. This sequence joins TRBV7-9 and TRBJ2-1; D gene ambiguous. Germline V CDR1 and CDR2: SEHNR, FQNEAQ (reference sequence). V was cut by 1 base and J by 8 bases, with 15 bases left in between. This CDR3 is built from 15 residues.

The chain combines TRBV4-2 with TRBJ1-1; no firm D call. V was trimmed by 0 bases and J by 1 base, leaving 6 bases between them. Germline-derived CDR1 and CDR2 are LGHNA and YNFKEQ. The CDR3 runs 14 residues. The CDR3 DNA sequence: TGTGCCAGCAGCCAAGATTCGGGGAACACTGAAGCTTTCTTT. Residues: CASSQDSGNTEAFF.

The rearrangement links TRBV29-1 to TRBJ2-3; 13 nucleotides line up with TRBD2. V shed 8 bases and J 0 bases; nucleotides not matched to a gene: 11. This CDR3 is built from 17 residues. The germline V gene encodes CDR1 SQVTM and CDR2 ANQGSEA. This CDR3 is CSLSGTSGVVSTDTQYF. CDR3 nucleotide sequence: TGCAGCCTTTCCGGGACTAGCGGGGTAGTTAGCACAGATACGCAGTATTTT.

CDR3 sequence reads: CASSPPTGTGRGSTEAFF. The CDR3 nucleotides read TGTGCCAGCTCACCACCGACCGGGACAGGGAGAGGAAGCACTGAAGCTTTCTTT. This chain uses TRBV18 with TRBJ1-1; 9 positions agree with TRBD1. The V segment lost 0 bases and the J segment 4 bases; nucleotides outside the gene matches: 12. Germline-derived CDR1 and CDR2 are KGHSH and LQKENI. The CDR3 is made up of 18 amino acids.

The V gene is TRBV28, the J gene TRBJ2-7; 9 nucleotides line up with TRBD2. Trimming took 8 bases from V and 2 from J; bases not matched to a gene: 4. CDR3 length: 13 amino acids. Germline CDR1 reads MDHEN; CDR2 reads SYDVKM. Written as DNA, the CDR3 is TGTGCCAGCGTAGCGGGAGTAGCCTACGAGCAGTACTTC. This gives the protein CASVAGVAYEQYF.

The V call is TRBV28, the J call TRBJ1-4, with 11 bases fitting TRBD1. The V gene end was trimmed by 5 bases and the J gene end by 7 bases; junction bases not matched to a gene: 6. The CDR3 runs 15 residues. CDR1 and CDR2 (germline): MDHEN, SYDVKM. CDR3 residues: CASSPPGQGGEKLFF. Written as DNA, the CDR3 is TGTGCCAGCAGTCCGCCGGGACAGGGGGGTGAAAAACTGTTTTTT.

This clone has just one count. The chain is built from TRBV5-4 and TRBJ1-2, with TRBD1 as a possible D gene (6 bases). Germline CDR1 is SGHNT and CDR2 is YYREEE (reference sequence). V lost 7 bases to trimming and J lost 6 bases, with 22 bases between them. The CDR3 covers 15 residues. The CDR3 here is CASQPRTDPLHGYTF. For the CDR3, the DNA is TGTGCCAGCCAGCCTCGGACAGACCCTTTGCATGGCTACACCTTC. Full variable domain (rest looked up from reference TRBV5-4 and TRBJ1-2): ETGVTQSPTHLIKTRGQQVTLRCSSQSGHNTVSWYQQALGQGPQFIFQYYREEENGRGNFPPRFSGLQFPNYSSELNVNALELDDSALYLCASQPRTDPLHGYTFGSGTRLTVV.

The chain employs TRBV7-2 and TRBJ2-2, with unresolved D. The CDR3 has 14 amino acids. The germline V and J ends were trimmed by 5 bases and 0 bases, with 7 bases remaining between them. Per germline, CDR1 SGHTA and CDR2 FQGNSA. CDR3 residues: CASSPVTNTGELFF. CDR3 DNA sequence: TGTGCCAGCAGCCCTGTTACGAACACCGGGGAGCTGTTTTTT.

The rearrangement joins TRBV10-3 to TRBJ2-6; 8 bases line up with TRBD1. The CDR3 is 16 amino acids. In germline, CDR1 is ENHRY, CDR2 SYGVKD. V was clipped by 4 bases and J by 0 bases; unmatched bases: 2. The CDR3 here is CAISGTGHSGANVLTF. CDR3 bases: TGTGCCATCAGTGGGACAGGGCACTCTGGGGCCAACGTCCTGACTTTC.

This clone was seen a handful of times. This chain joins TRBV18 and TRBJ2-1; D ambiguous. The CDR3 is 16 residues long. Trimming took 3 bases from V and 0 from J, leaving 12 bases between them. Per the germline V gene, CDR1 is KGHSH and CDR2 is LQKENI. The CDR3 loop reads CASSPSPPLSYNEQFF. The CDR3 region has the DNA TGTGCCAGCTCACCGTCCCCCCCCCTCTCCTACAATGAGCAGTTCTTC.

This chain joins TRBV7-2 and TRBJ1-3, with TRBD1 matching over 7 bases. This CDR3 region has 15 residues. With 5 bases clipped from V and 4 bases from J, the junction kept 8 bases outside the gene matches. Germline lookup yields CDR1 SGHTA and CDR2 FQGNSA. The CDR3 coding sequence is TGTGCCAGCAGCGTTAAGGGACAGAGAGGAAACACCATATATTTT. It encodes CASSVKGQRGNTIYF.

The V and J genes are TRBV11-2 and TRBJ1-5, with D perhaps matching TRBD1 (5 bases). The V gene lost 4 bases and the J gene lost 2 bases, with 15 bases spanning the gap. The CDR3 consists of 16 residues. Germline CDR1 SGHAT, CDR2 FQNNGV. CDR3 region: CASSCKQEIGNQPQHF. CDR3 in DNA: TGTGCCAGCAGCTGTAAACAGGAAATCGGCAATCAGCCCCAGCATTTT. The full variable domain, its missing parts supplied by reference TRBV11-2 and TRBJ1-5, is EAGVAQSPRYKIIEKRQSVAFWCNPISGHATLYWYQQILGQGPKLLIQFQNNGVVDDSQLPKDRFSAERLKGVDSTLKIQPAKLEDSAVYLCASSCKQEIGNQPQHFGDGTRLSIL.

This clone was seen a few times. J is TRBJ2-7 and V is TRBV18; maybe TRBD1 (6 bases). Trimming stripped 2 bases from V and 2 bases from J, with 7 bases between. The CDR3 runs to 13 residues. The V gene's germline CDR1 is KGHSH and CDR2 LQKENI. The CDR3: CASSPYRAYEQYF. As DNA, the CDR3 is TGTGCCAGCTCACCATACAGGGCCTACGAGCAGTACTTC. Full variable domain (outside the CDR3, taken from reference TRBV18 and TRBJ2-7): NAGVMQNPRHLVRRRGQEARLRCSPMKGHSHVYWYRQLPEEGLKFMVYLQKENIIDESGMPKERFSAEFPKEGPSILRIQQVVRGDSAAYFCASSPYRAYEQYFGPGTRLTVT.